The rows below give T cell receptor beta chains drawn from one sample of a study of T cells in Graves' hyperthyroidism and ophthalmopathy. TCRdb reprocessed the multiplex PCR reads with MiXCR, giving one entry per CDR3 protein. Among about 400,000 distinct CDR3 sequences listed, about 25% were seen once. The material sequenced was blood. Receptor source: a man between 45 and 60 years old with Graves' hyperthyroidism. Both conserved end residues are part of each CDR3. Fields, in order: clone size, D gene, J gene, V gene, CDR3 DNA, CDR3 protein. A D gene is named only where the DNA matches it firmly. Clone size is given for some rows only: seen once, a few or many times, or a class if the clone is expanded.

many TRBD2 TRBJ2-3 TRBV29-1 TGCAGCGTTTCAGCGGGAGGGGCGGATACGCAGTATTTT CSVSAGGADTQYF
few - TRBJ1-2 TRBV19 TGTGCCAGTAGTACCCAAGCAGGGAATACTAACTATGGCTACACCTTC CASSTQAGNTNYGYTF
- - TRBJ1-2 TRBV7-9 TGTGCCAGCAGCTTAATGACTGGCTACACCTTC CASSLMTGYTF
- TRBD1 TRBJ2-1 TRBV7-9 TGTGCCAGCAGCTTAATCTCAGGGGGCGAGGGGCAGTTCTTC CASSLISGGEGQFF
few - TRBJ2-1 TRBV5-1 TGCGCCAGCAGCACGACGGGGGGCGGCAATGAGCAGTTCTTC CASSTTGGGNEQFF
- TRBD1 TRBJ1-1 TRBV28 TGTGCCAGCAGGGAGGACAGGGAGACCACTGAAGCTTTCTTT CASREDRETTEAFF
- - TRBJ2-5 TRBV5-1 TGCGCCAGCAGCTTGAGGGCTCTACCCCTAGAGACCCAGTACTTC CASSLRALPLETQYF
- - TRBJ2-7 TRBV24-1 TGTGCCACCGCCAGGGGCCACGAGCAGTACTTC CATARGHEQYF
many - TRBJ2-7 TRBV11-2 TGTGCCAGCAGCTCAAATACAGACTACGAGCAGTACTTC CASSSNTDYEQYF
few - TRBJ2-1 TRBV27 TGTGCCACTTCGACTGGGGGTGTCTACAATGAGCAGTTCTTC CATSTGGVYNEQFF
few TRBD1 TRBJ2-1 TRBV18 TGTGCCAGCTCACTGGACAGGGTAGGGGATGAGCAGTTCTTC CASSLDRVGDEQFF
- - TRBJ2-4 TRBV6-2/TRBV6-3 TGTGCCAGCAGTAAACCGACCGCGCGGGATCTAGCCAAAAACATTCAGTACTTC CASSKPTARDLAKNIQYF
many - TRBJ2-5 TRBV28 TGTGCCAGCAGTTTGAGGGGGTACCAAGAGACCCAGTACTTC CASSLRGYQETQYF
- - TRBJ2-7 TRBV7-2 TGTGCCAGTAGTGTTACTAAATCCTACGAGCAGTACTTC CASSVTKSYEQYF
many - TRBJ2-3 TRBV12-3/TRBV12-4 TGTGCCAGCAGTTTGGGGGATGGAGGCACAGATACGCAGTATTTT CASSLGDGGTDTQYF
- - TRBJ2-5 TRBV20-1 TGCAGTGCTAGAGAAGAGGGACTTTCGGAGACCCAGTACTTC CSAREEGLSETQYF
few - TRBJ2-7 TRBV28 TGTGCCAGCAGTTTACAGGGCGCGGGCGAGCAGTACTTC CASSLQGAGEQYF
few - TRBJ1-6 TRBV2 TGTGCCAGCCTACATTCTCAGGACTCACCCCTCCACTTT CASLHSQDSPLHF
- TRBD2 TRBJ2-7 TRBV28 TGTGCCAGCAGTTCAATCCACCCCACGCGGGGGGAGCAGTACTTC CASSSIHPTRGEQYF
few TRBD1 TRBJ2-2 TRBV12-3/TRBV12-4 TGTGCCAGCAGTTTCTGGGACAGGGGCACCGGGGAGCTGTTTTTT CASSFWDRGTGELFF
- - TRBJ2-2 TRBV6-1 TGTGCCAGCAGTGAACAGACGGGTGCGAACACCGGGGAGCTGTTTTTT CASSEQTGANTGELFF
few - TRBJ1-1 TRBV12-3/TRBV12-4 TGTGCCACCCGGGGGGCCGGGGACACTGAAGCTTTCTTT CATRGAGDTEAFF
few TRBD2 TRBJ2-1 TRBV6-4 TGTGCCAGCAGCCGAGGTAGCGGGGGAAACAATGAGCAGTTCTTC CASSRGSGGNNEQFF
- TRBD2 TRBJ2-1 TRBV20-1 TGCAGTGCTAGAGATGAACTAGCGGGCTTCTACAATGAGCAGTTCTTC CSARDELAGFYNEQFF
few - TRBJ1-1 TRBV20-1 TGCAGTGCTAGCTCGCGGGTAAACACTGAAGCTTTCTTT CSASSRVNTEAFF
few - TRBJ1-4 TRBV18 TGTGCCAGCTCACGGGGGACAACAACTAATGAAAAACTGTTTTTT CASSRGTTTNEKLFF
- - TRBJ2-7 TRBV12-3/TRBV12-4 TGTGCCAGCAGCCCAGGGGGGGCCTTAGGCGAGCAGTACTTC CASSPGGALGEQYF
many - TRBJ2-1 TRBV18 TGTGCCAGCTCACCACCCCCAGTTCTTACCTACAATGAGCAGTTCTTC CASSPPPVLTYNEQFF
many - TRBJ2-1 TRBV11-2 TGTGCCAGCAGCTTACTCACAGGTGGGAGATACAATGAGCAGTTCTTC CASSLLTGGRYNEQFF
few TRBD1 TRBJ1-1 TRBV4-2 TGTGCCAGCAGCCAAGTCGGGACAGGAGCTGAAGCTTTCTTT CASSQVGTGAEAFF
- - TRBJ2-7 TRBV5-1 TGCGCCAGCAGCCAAAGGAGGAACGAGCAGTACTTC CASSQRRNEQYF